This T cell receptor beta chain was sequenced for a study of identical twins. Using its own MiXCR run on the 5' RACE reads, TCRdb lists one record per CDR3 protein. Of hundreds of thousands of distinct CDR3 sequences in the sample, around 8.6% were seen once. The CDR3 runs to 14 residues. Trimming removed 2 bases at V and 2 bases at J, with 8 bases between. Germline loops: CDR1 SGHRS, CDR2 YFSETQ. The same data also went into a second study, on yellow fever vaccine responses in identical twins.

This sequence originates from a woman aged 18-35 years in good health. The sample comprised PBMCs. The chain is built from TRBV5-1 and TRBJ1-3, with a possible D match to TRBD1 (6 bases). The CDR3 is CASSFKGAGNTIYF. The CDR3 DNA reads TGCGCCAGCAGCTTTAAGGGGGCTGGAAACACCATATATTTT.